A selection of T cell receptor beta chains follows, all from one sample in a study of siplizumab effects on memory and regulatory T cells. Assay: immunoSEQ multiplex PCR; the TCRdb copy retains only in-frame clones and omits some. The repertoire holds tens of thousands of clones, with 96% as singletons. Source material: naive CD4+ T cells sorted from blood. These receptors were collected from a human donor in good health. CDR3s leave out the opening cysteine and the closing phenylalanine or tryptophan.

V gene	CDR3 length	J gene	CDR3 protein
TRBV7-2	13	TRBJ2-7	ASSLDGTSSYEQY
TRBV19	11	TRBJ2-7	ASSINPGYEQY
TRBV11-2	16	TRBJ1-2	ASSQFGQGTSLSYGYT
TRBV29-1	10	TRBJ2-3	SAEKGTDTQY
TRBV4-3	14	TRBJ2-1	ASSQGGDRGVHEQF
TRBV9	7	TRBJ2-7	ASRYEQY
TRBV25-1	12	TRBJ1-1	ASSSATLNTEAF
TRBV28	15	TRBJ2-7	ASSLLSGQTSSYEQY
TRBV5-7	12	TRBJ2-2	AIPPGGNTGELF
TRBV7-8	13	TRBJ1-5	ASSPHGGGNQPQH
TRBV6-1	10	TRBJ2-5	ASSRNQETQY
TRBV5-1	14	TRBJ2-6	ASSAWASSGANVLT
TRBV7-2	14	TRBJ2-3	ASSLRTSLATDTQY
TRBV7-2	13	TRBJ2-1	ASSLSRGGNNEQF
TRBV10-3	13	TRBJ2-5	AISEPNRGGETQY
TRBV5-1	9	TRBJ2-5	ASSLTETQY
TRBV27	13	TRBJ2-3	ASGHGKMNTDTQY
TRBV2	11	TRBJ2-3	ASRDRVGDTQY
TRBV27	13	TRBJ2-3	ASSFGLAGTDTQY
TRBV9	15	TRBJ2-1	ASSVGKWASSYNEQF
TRBV7-6	10	TRBJ2-1	ASSRWRDRVF
TRBV4-1	12	TRBJ1-5	ASRPPGSNQPQH
TRBV27	12	TRBJ1-6	ASTQGPYNSPLH
TRBV11-1	13	TRBJ2-2	ASSLGAGNTGELF
TRBV5-6	12	TRBJ2-1	ASSLGEEYNEQF
TRBV28	12	TRBJ2-7	ASSQQTVFYEQY
TRBV28	9	TRBJ2-5	ASSRIETQY
TRBV11-2	13	TRBJ2-3	ASSKLAGGGDTQY
TRBV15	12	TRBJ2-7	ATSRDRSSYEQY
TRBV18	12	TRBJ2-4	ASSQGAAFNIQY
TRBV30	12	TRBJ2-4	AWSSGAFPNIQY
TRBV7-8	14	-	ASTHLSGGTPYEQY
TRBV13	11	TRBJ1-1	ASILSGTGTGF
TRBV6-5	12	TRBJ2-5	ASIEGTTGETQY
TRBV11-2	14	TRBJ2-7	ASSPGRGGGAYEQY
TRBV2	9	TRBJ2-7	ASQTGGEQY
TRBV4-3	10	TRBJ1-2	ASSQAEYGYT
TRBV29-1	10	TRBJ2-7	SVQRDTYEQY
TRBV11-1	11	TRBJ2-5	ASSLGGRETQY
TRBV18	14	TRBJ1-3	ASSQPGQVSGNTIY
TRBV11-2	9	TRBJ1-2	ASSLGGGYT
TRBV4-1	11	TRBJ2-7	ASSLDRAYEQY
TRBV9	14	TRBJ2-7	ASSVSGGANSHEQY
TRBV18	18	TRBJ1-5	ASSPPVGTGGGVSNQPQH
TRBV5-1	12	TRBJ2-7	ASTSSGGNYEQY
TRBV7-9	10	TRBJ1-2	ASSAGSYGYT
TRBV27	15	TRBJ2-5	ASSLRAATLLQETQY
TRBV27	12	TRBJ2-3	ASRVRPLTDTQY
TRBV11-3	12	TRBJ2-1	ASSLLAGSNEQF
TRBV10-2	12	TRBJ2-3	ASTPLRGTDTQY
TRBV5-1	15	TRBJ2-5	ASSLGLAGALQETQY
TRBV7-3	13	TRBJ1-1	ASSPDAAWAGEAF
TRBV19	15	TRBJ1-5	ASSIRSWTGAAQAQH
TRBV19	14	TRBJ1-2	ASIRGGTGSTYGYT
TRBV20-1	9	TRBJ1-1	SVPGNTEAF
TRBV7-3	11	TRBJ2-3	ASSFRGSDTQY
TRBV29-1	10	TRBJ2-7	SVEDLSYEQY